The 30 T cell receptor beta chains below were found in one sample sequenced in a study of blood T cell repertoires in COVID-19. The protocol was immunoSEQ multiplex PCR, while the TCRdb copy is restricted to in-frame clones and leaves out a portion. Of under 75,000 clones in the sample, more than 70% were seen once. The sequencing sample was made of peripheral blood. Receptor source: a human donor in a cohort sampled during active COVID-19.

This chain joins TRBV3-1 (or the pseudogene TRBV3-2) and TRBJ2-3, with TRBD2 matching 9 bases. The CDR3 totals 16 residues. Looked up from germline, CDR1 is LGHDT and CDR2 is YNNKEL (reference sequence). Trimming removed 6 bases from V and 3 bases from J; junction bases left unmatched: 10. CDR3 amino acids: CASRPSGRTGTDTQYF. CDR3 DNA: TGTGCCAGCAGACCAAGCGGGAGGACAGGAACAGATACGCAGTATTTT.

By share, this clone ranks as medium-sized. This chain joins TRBV5-1 and TRBJ1-4; a possible D gene is TRBD1 (6 bases). Germline V gene lookup returns CDR1 SGHRS and CDR2 YFSETQ. The CDR3 is 15 residues long. V dropped 1 base and J dropped 3 bases, with 10 bases sitting between them. The CDR3 protein is CASSLLGGANEKLFF. CDR3 nucleotide sequence: TGCGCCAGCAGCTTGTTAGGGGGGGCTAATGAAAAACTGTTTTTT. The full variable domain, in which reference TRBV5-1 and TRBJ1-4 provide the parts outside the CDR3, is KAGVTQTPRYLIKTRGQQVTLSCSPISGHRSVSWYQQTPGQGLQFLFEYFSETQRNKGNFPGRFSGRQFSNSRSEMNVSTLELGDSALYLCASSLLGGANEKLFFGSGTQLSVL.

The chain carries TRBV10-3 and TRBJ1-5; D is unresolved. In germline, CDR1 is ENHRY, CDR2 SYGVKD. CDR3 size: 15 residues. The ends were cut back, 10 bases at V and 0 bases at J, with 16 bases in the middle. This CDR3 reads CATAGSIYSNQPQHF. As DNA, the CDR3 is TGTGCCACGGCCGGGTCGATTTATAGCAATCAGCCCCAGCATTTT.

There are a few counts of this clone. V is TRBV5-4 and J is TRBJ2-2; TRBD1 aligns across 7 bases. CDR3 length: 16 residues. The J segment lost 2 bases and the V segment lost 3 bases, leaving 7 bases of the junction unmatched. Germline CDR1 SGHNT, CDR2 YYREEE (reference sequence). Here the CDR3 reads CASSSAYRGNTGELFF. The CDR3 DNA reads as TGTGCCAGCAGCTCAGCCTACAGGGGAAACACCGGGGAGCTGTTTTTT. The whole variable domain, remainder taken from reference TRBV5-4 and TRBJ2-2, is ETGVTQSPTHLIKTRGQQVTLRCSSQSGHNTVSWYQQALGQGPQFIFQYYREEENGRGNFPPRFSGLQFPNYSSELNVNALELDDSALYLCASSSAYRGNTGELFFGEGSRLTVL.

The CDR3 here is CAIRGQSGYGYTF. The CDR3 DNA sequence: TGTGCCATCAGAGGACAGTCTGGCTATGGCTACACCTTC. This rearrangement joins TRBV10-3 to TRBJ1-2, with D possibly TRBD1 on 6 matching bases. In germline, CDR1 is ENHRY, CDR2 SYGVKD. Trimming took 6 bases from V and 4 from J, leaving 12 bases between them. CDR3 length: 13 residues.

V usage is TRBV2 and J usage is TRBJ2-3; the D gene is possibly TRBD2 (5 bases). CDR1 and CDR2 from the germline V gene are SNHLY and FYNNEI. The CDR3 length is 14 residues. Trimming removed 6 bases at V and 6 bases at J, with 16 bases between. CDR3 sequence: CASRALYPGDTQYF. CDR3 sequence (DNA): TGTGCCAGCAGGGCACTATACCCGGGGGATACGCAGTATTTT. The whole variable domain, remainder taken from reference TRBV2 and TRBJ2-3, is EPEVTQTPSHQVTQMGQEVILRCVPISNHLYFYWYRQILGQKVEFLVSFYNNEISEKSEIFDDQFSVERPDGSNFTLKIRSTKLEDSAMYFCASRALYPGDTQYFGPGTRLTVL.

The chain joins TRBV14 to TRBJ2-4, with 10 bases that match TRBD1. Germline loops: CDR1 SGHDN, CDR2 FVKESK. The CDR3 length is 13 residues. Trimming removed 6 bases from V and 15 bases from J; junction bases left unmatched: 11. Here the CDR3 reads CASSYTPGTGAYF. In DNA form, the CDR3 reads TGTGCCAGCAGTTACACACCCGGGACAGGGGCGTACTTC. Variable domain in full (rest from reference TRBV14 and TRBJ2-4): EAGVTQFPSHSVIEKGQTVTLRCDPISGHDNLYWYRRVMGKEIKFLLHFVKESKQDESGMPNNRFLAERTGGTYSTLKVQPAELEDSGVYFCASSYTPGTGAYFGAGTRLSVL.

The CDR3 DNA reads TGTGCCATCAGTGAGTTTCGTACAGGGGGCAGTAAGACCCAGTACTTC. Translation: CAISEFRTGGSKTQYF. The chain carries TRBV10-3 and TRBJ2-5, with 9 bases lining up with TRBD1. With V trimmed by 1 base and J by 6 bases, 9 bases remained unmatched. This CDR3 contains 16 residues. CDR1 is ENHRY and CDR2 is SYGVKD in the germline V gene.

CDR3 sequence reads: CATRKERGIRIQYF. The CDR3 DNA reads as TGTGCCACCAGAAAGGAGCGGGGGATACGTATTCAGTACTTC. The chain recombines TRBV28 with TRBJ2-4; 8 bases are a match to TRBD2. V dropped 10 bases and J dropped 10; count of bases not matched to a gene: 15. The CDR3 is made up of 14 amino acids. The germline CDR1 and CDR2 sequences are MDHEN and SYDVKM.

The chain couples TRBV5-4 to TRBJ2-5, with TRBD1 matching over 8 bases. The germline CDR1 and CDR2 sequences are SGHNT and YYREEE (reference sequence). V shed 3 bases, J shed 5 bases, and the junction held 9 bases outside the gene matches. CDR3 length: 15 residues. The CDR3 protein is CASSYAGTGLETQYF. The CDR3 DNA sequence: TGTGCCAGCAGCTATGCCGGGACAGGACTGGAGACCCAGTACTTC. Combining the CDR3 with reference TRBV5-4 and TRBJ2-5 gives the whole variable domain ETGVTQSPTHLIKTRGQQVTLRCSSQSGHNTVSWYQQALGQGPQFIFQYYREEENGRGNFPPRFSGLQFPNYSSELNVNALELDDSALYLCASSYAGTGLETQYFGPGTRLLVL.

This rearrangement joins TRBV7-9 to TRBJ1-4, with 8 bases lining up with TRBD1. V dropped 6 bases and J dropped 7; count of bases not matched to a gene: 13. The CDR3 is 16 amino acids. Germline V CDR1 and CDR2: SEHNR, FQNEAQ (reference sequence). CDR3 in amino acids: CASSPGQGLSGEKLFF. The CDR3 bases are TGTGCCAGCAGTCCTGGACAGGGTCTAAGCGGTGAAAAACTGTTTTTT.

The rearrangement joins TRBV30 to TRBJ1-5, with D uncertain. The V end lost 2 bases, the J end lost 0 bases, and 11 bases lay between the germline ends. Germline assignment: CDR1 GTSNPN and CDR2 SVGIG (reference sequence). The CDR3 loop spans 15 amino acids. The CDR3 region is CAWSIENYSNQPQHF. CDR3 bases: TGTGCCTGGAGTATTGAAAACTATAGCAATCAGCCCCAGCATTTT.

The chain recombines TRBV6-2 or TRBV6-3 with TRBJ2-7, with 8 bases matching TRBD1. The V gene end was trimmed by 3 bases and the J gene end by 2 bases; junction bases not matched to a gene: 18. This CDR3 is built from 19 residues. From germline, CDR1 is MNHEY and CDR2 SVGEGT. The CDR3 spells CASSYGGRGRSSRTYEQYF. For the CDR3, the DNA is TGTGCCAGCAGTTATGGAGGCAGGGGGCGGTCCAGTAGAACCTACGAGCAGTACTTC.

This sequence joins TRBV6-5 and TRBJ2-3; 8 bases are a match to TRBD1. Germline V lookup: CDR1 MNHEY, CDR2 SVGAGI. Trimming took 8 bases from V and 4 from J; bases not matched to a gene: 8. The CDR3 is 14 amino acids. In DNA, the CDR3 is TGTGCCAGCCGCGACAGGGGTTACGCAGATACGCAGTATTTT. This gives the protein CASRDRGYADTQYF.

The chain carries TRBV28 and TRBJ1-5; no clear D gene. CDR3 size: 12 residues. Trimming took off 11 bases at V and 1 base at J, with 9 bases between the two ends. The germline V gene has CDR1 MDHEN and CDR2 SYDVKM. CDR3 bases: TGTGCCGTACGGGTGAGCAATCAGCCCCAGCATTTT. This codes for CAVRVSNQPQHF.

V usage is TRBV5-1 and J usage is TRBJ2-5; 9 bases match TRBD2. Per germline, CDR1 SGHRS and CDR2 YFSETQ. CDR3 length: 14 amino acids. V was clipped by 4 bases and J by 4 bases; unmatched bases: 5. CDR3 coding DNA: TGCGCCAGCAGCCCAATAGCGGGAGTAGAGACCCAGTACTTC. Amino acid sequence: CASSPIAGVETQYF.

The chain combines TRBV2 with TRBJ2-7; D call uncertain. Deletions cut 6 bases from V and 6 bases from J, with 15 bases between. Germline loops: CDR1 SNHLY, CDR2 FYNNEI. The CDR3 runs to 13 residues. The CDR3 region has the DNA TGTGCCAGCAGCGTAACAAGGAGAGGCGAGCAGTACTTC. It specifies CASSVTRRGEQYF.

Only one count was recorded for this clone. This chain links TRBV6-1 with TRBJ1-2; D possibly corresponds to TRBD1 (5 bases). Per the germline V gene, CDR1 is MNHNS and CDR2 is SASEGT. The CDR3 runs 12 residues. V was clipped by 3 bases and J by 8 bases, with 10 bases between them. The CDR3 region has the DNA TGTGCCAGCAGTGAGGGCGGGGGGGGCTACACCTTC. Translating gives CASSEGGGGYTF.

This rearrangement joins TRBV2 to TRBJ1-3, with 8 nucleotides matching TRBD1. This CDR3 spans 16 amino acids. Germline V gives CDR1 SNHLY, CDR2 FYNNEI. With 4 bases clipped from V and 0 bases from J, the junction kept 5 bases outside the gene matches. The CDR3 nucleotides are TGTGCCAGCAGTGGGGACAGGAAGAGCTCTGGAAACACCATATATTTT. Protein product: CASSGDRKSSGNTIYF.

V gene TRBV3-1 (or the pseudogene TRBV3-2) combines with J gene TRBJ1-2; 7 bases map to TRBD1. The germline gives CDR1 LGHDT, CDR2 YNNKEL (reference sequence). The CDR3 length is 15 residues. Losses at the gene ends were 0 bases for V and 8 bases for J; bases not matched to a gene: 9. The CDR3 DNA reads as TGTGCCAGCAGCCAAGAGGCGGCAGGGGGGCGAGGCTACACCTTC. Translation: CASSQEAAGGRGYTF.

V and J are TRBV18 and TRBJ2-7; perhaps TRBD1 as D (6 bases). This CDR3 spans 16 amino acids. CDR1 and CDR2 from the germline V gene are KGHSH and LQKENI. Trimming shortened V by 6 bases and J by 0 bases, and 18 bases separated the two germline ends. CDR3 nucleotide sequence: TGTGCCAGCTCCTCTTTAGGCAGGGGTGCCTCCTACGAGCAGTACTTC. Protein product: CASSSLGRGASYEQYF.

The genes are TRBV3-1 (or the pseudogene TRBV3-2) and TRBJ1-1; the match to TRBD1 covers 8 bases. The germline CDR1 and CDR2 sequences are LGHDT and YNNKEL (reference sequence). There are 14 residues in the CDR3. The trim removed 1 base at V and 4 bases at J, leaving 2 bases unmatched. DNA for the CDR3: TGTGCCAGCAGCCAAGGACAGGGGACCACTGAAGCTTTCTTT. Encoded protein: CASSQGQGTTEAFF.

This chain joins TRBV30 and TRBJ1-6, with D perhaps matching TRBD1 (6 bases). Deletions cut 4 bases from V and 6 bases from J, with 13 bases between. Germline loops: CDR1 GTSNPN, CDR2 SVGIG (reference sequence). The CDR3 runs to 14 residues. The DNA of the CDR3 is TGTGCCTGGACTTCAGGACAGATTAATTCACCCCTCCACTTT. It translates to CAWTSGQINSPLHF. The variable domain in full, completed from reference TRBV30 and TRBJ1-6, reads SQTIHQWPATLVQPVGSPLSLECTVEGTSNPNLYWYRQAAGRGLQLLFYSVGIGQISSEVPQNLSASRPQDRQFILSSKKLLLSDSGFYLCAWTSGQINSPLHFGNGTRLTVT.

Only one count was recorded for this clone. CDR3 DNA sequence: TGTGCCAGCAGGGAGGGAAACACTGAAGCTTTCTTT. Protein sequence: CASREGNTEAFF. V usage is TRBV12-3 or TRBV12-4 and J usage is TRBJ1-1; D gene uncertain. The CDR3 spans 12 residues. Trimming took off 6 bases at V and 2 bases at J, with 7 bases between the two ends.

The V call is TRBV7-2, the J call TRBJ2-7, with 11 bases lining up with TRBD2. The germline gives CDR1 SGHTA, CDR2 FQGNSA. CDR3 length: 15 residues. Trimming removed 1 base from V and 6 bases from J; junction bases left unmatched: 5. This CDR3 is CASSLGVSGRGEQYF. CDR3 DNA sequence: TGTGCCAGCAGCTTAGGGGTTAGCGGGAGGGGCGAGCAGTACTTC.

The rearrangement joins TRBV6-2 or TRBV6-3 to TRBJ2-3; D may be TRBD1 (7 bases). Trimming stripped 5 bases from V and 4 bases from J, with 19 bases between. The CDR3 contains 16 residues. CDR1 MNHEY and CDR2 SVGEGT come from the germline V gene. CDR3 sequence (DNA): TGTGCCAGCAGTGACGTCCCAGGGGGACTGGCAGATACGCAGTATTTT. This codes for CASSDVPGGLADTQYF.

This rearrangement joins TRBV10-3 to TRBJ2-5; TRBD2 agrees at 13 bases. V was pared by 6 bases and J by 5 bases, with 9 bases of the junction left unmatched. Per the germline V gene, CDR1 is ENHRY and CDR2 is SYGVKD. The CDR3 covers 16 residues. CDR3 loop: CAIRGTSGEGVETQYF. Here the CDR3 DNA reads TGTGCCATCAGAGGGACTAGCGGGGAAGGGGTCGAGACCCAGTACTTC.

The chain combines TRBV23-1 with TRBJ2-7; 7 bases are shared with TRBD1. TRBV23-1 is treated as an ORF (open reading frame) with a function not yet certain. V lost 0 bases and J lost 6; bases outside the gene matches: 8. The CDR3 consists of 15 residues. The CDR3 coding sequence is TGCGCCAGCAGTCAATCGCCCGGGACAGCCCGCGAGCAGTACTTC. As protein: CASSQSPGTAREQYF.

The chain is built from TRBV6-5 and TRBJ1-1; D is unresolved. In germline, CDR1 is MNHEY, CDR2 SVGAGI. V was clipped by 7 bases and J by 11 bases, with 20 bases between them. This CDR3 has 13 residues. The CDR3, as DNA: TGTGCCAGCACCCTCTCGGGCACTGGGGAGGCTTTCTTT. This codes for CASTLSGTGEAFF.

The CDR3 sequence is CASSPVAGWEQYF. The CDR3 DNA sequence: TGTGCCAGTAGCCCAGTGGCGGGTTGGGAGCAGTACTTC. This chain connects TRBV19 to TRBJ2-7; possibly TRBD2 for D (5 bases). CDR1 and CDR2 from the germline V gene are LNHDA and SQIVND (reference sequence). The length of the CDR3 is 13 residues. The V end lost 6 bases, the J end lost 7 bases, and 16 bases lay between the germline ends.